The 23 T cell receptor beta chains below all came from one sample that was sequenced in a study of shared clonotypes between healthy human individuals. CD45RO-negative CD8 cells positively selected for CCR7 made up the naive population, which excluded terminally differentiated effector memory CD45RA+ cells. The protocol was immunoSEQ multiplex PCR, while the TCRdb copy is restricted to in-frame clones and leaves out a portion. This sample has about 580,000 clones, with nearly 98% found just once. The sample consisted of naive CD8+ T cells sorted from blood. Source of these receptors: a man in his thirties or forties in good health.

V is TRBV27 and J is TRBJ2-3; 8 bases agree with TRBD1. CDR3 length equals 17 residues. V trimming: 4 bases; J trimming: 3 bases; junction bases outside the gene matches: 12. Germline values: CDR1 MNHEY, CDR2 SMNVEV (reference sequence). CDR3 nucleotide sequence: TGTGCCAGCAGTTCAAGGTCGGACAGGGTGATAACAGATACGCAGTATTTT. This encodes CASSSRSDRVITDTQYF.

The chain combines TRBV5-1 with TRBJ2-3, with TRBD2 matching over 15 bases. CDR1 is SGHRS, CDR2 YFSETQ, per germline. V shed 5 bases and J 0 bases; nucleotides not matched to a gene: 10. This CDR3 region has 19 residues. This CDR3 is CASSSGLAGGPPSTDTQYF. The CDR3 bases are TGCGCCAGCAGTTCCGGACTAGCGGGAGGGCCCCCTAGCACAGATACGCAGTATTTT.

The V gene is TRBV7-7, the J gene TRBJ2-5; 15 bases map to TRBD2. The CDR3 totals 17 residues. J gave up 5 bases and V 3 bases, and 7 bases lay outside the gene matches. Germline V gene sequence: CDR1 SSHAT, CDR2 FNYEAQ (reference sequence). CDR3 region: CASSFGLAGGPGETQYF. The CDR3, as DNA: TGTGCCAGCAGCTTCGGACTAGCGGGAGGGCCCGGGGAGACCCAGTACTTC.

The table lists this clone with a count of one. The chain is built from TRBV5-1 and TRBJ2-1; D tentatively reads TRBD1 or TRBD2 (5 bases each). CDR3 length: 19 residues. CDR1 SGHRS and CDR2 YFSETQ come from the germline V gene. The V and J ends lost 4 bases and 7 bases respectively, with 30 bases between them. CDR3 DNA sequence: TGCGCCAGCAGCAAAACCCTTACCGGGACCCTAGACCCAAAAAATGAGCAGTTCTTC. Translating it yields CASSKTLTGTLDPKNEQFF.

CDR3 coding DNA: TGTGCCAGCAGCTTAGGGACAGAGAACACCGGGGAGCTGTTTTTT. Its protein product is CASSLGTENTGELFF. V gene TRBV13 combines with J gene TRBJ2-2; D is perhaps TRBD1 (5 bases). Germline V gene data show CDR1 as PRHDT and CDR2 as FYEKMQ (reference sequence). This CDR3 is 15 amino acids long. V lost 0 bases, J lost 1 base, and 6 bases lay in between.

The chain combines TRBV30 with TRBJ2-2, with 8 bases that match TRBD1. Looked up from germline, CDR1 is GTSNPN and CDR2 is SVGIG (reference sequence). CDR3 length: 12 residues. V shed 8 bases and J 6 bases; nucleotides not matched to a gene: 5. In DNA, the CDR3 is TGTGCCAGACAGGGGCCACCCGGGGAGCTGTTTTTT. Encoded protein: CARQGPPGELFF.

The chain joins TRBV9 to TRBJ2-1; D is unresolved. Looked up from germline, CDR1 is SGDLS and CDR2 is YYNGEE. V lost 0 bases, J lost 8 bases, and 6 bases lay in between. The CDR3 totals 12 residues. This CDR3 reads CASSVGIDEQFF. In DNA, the CDR3 is TGTGCCAGCAGCGTAGGTATCGATGAGCAGTTCTTC.

A note on this clone: At the DNA level, this CDR3 is encoded by other sequences in the same sample as well. The chain combines TRBV7-9 with TRBJ2-7; no clear D gene. Germline CDR1 SEHNR, CDR2 FQNEAQ (reference sequence). This CDR3 contains 12 residues. V lost 3 bases and J lost 4, with 7 bases in between. This CDR3 is CASSFSPYEQYF. The DNA for the CDR3 is TGTGCCAGCAGCTTTTCCCCTTACGAGCAGTACTTC. The whole variable domain, remainder taken from reference TRBV7-9 and TRBJ2-7, is DTGVSQNPRHKITKRGQNVTFRCDPISEHNRLYWYRQTLGQGPEFLTYFQNEAQLEKSRLLSDRFSAERPKGSFSTLEIQRTEQGDSAMYLCASSFSPYEQYFGPGTRLTVT.

The rearrangement uses TRBV27 and TRBJ2-1, with a weak D call TRBD2 (6 bases). From germline, CDR1 is MNHEY and CDR2 SMNVEV (reference sequence). V was shortened by 3 bases and J by 8 bases, with 14 bases between the two germline ends. The CDR3 runs to 14 residues. The CDR3 DNA follows: TGTGCCAGCAGTTTCCGGGGACTTCTGGATGAGCAGTTCTTC. Protein sequence: CASSFRGLLDEQFF.

The rearrangement links TRBV5-4 to TRBJ2-7; TRBD2 matches at 14 bases. V dropped 0 bases and J dropped 4; count of bases not matched to a gene: 3. There are 16 residues in the CDR3. Looked up from germline, CDR1 is SGHNT and CDR2 is YYREEE (reference sequence). The CDR3 DNA reads as TGTGCCAGCAGCTTGGGTGGGACTAGCGGGAGTTACGAGCAGTACTTC. Its translation: CASSLGGTSGSYEQYF.

The V and J genes are TRBV7-9 and TRBJ1-1; D remains unclear. The CDR3 loop spans 15 amino acids. The germline V and J ends were trimmed by 5 bases and 4 bases, with 17 bases remaining between them. Per germline, CDR1 SEHNR and CDR2 FQNEAQ (reference sequence). This CDR3 reads CASSPALPYPTEAFF. The CDR3 nucleotides are TGTGCCAGCAGCCCGGCGCTACCCTATCCCACTGAAGCTTTCTTT.

The chain uses TRBV19 and TRBJ2-1; no definite D call. The CDR3 runs 11 residues. Trimming removed 5 bases from V and 10 bases from J, with 9 bases in between. Germline V gives CDR1 LNHDA, CDR2 SQIVND (reference sequence). Written as DNA, the CDR3 is TGTGCCAGTAGTCACGCCGGGGAGCAGTTCTTC. Translated, it gives CASSHAGEQFF. Combining the CDR3 with reference TRBV19 and TRBJ2-1 gives the whole variable domain DGGITQSPKYLFRKEGQNVTLSCEQNLNHDAMYWYRQDPGQGLRLIYYSQIVNDFQKGDIAEGYSVSREKKESFPLTVTSAQKNPTAFYLCASSHAGEQFFGPGTRLTVL.

The chain combines TRBV28 with TRBJ2-3; D unclear. Germline V CDR1 and CDR2: MDHEN, SYDVKM. Trimming took 10 bases from V and 8 from J, leaving 19 bases between them. The CDR3 extends over 13 amino acids. The CDR3 here is CATQFISGRTQYF. The CDR3, as DNA: TGTGCCACCCAGTTTATATCAGGACGTACGCAGTATTTT. The variable domain in full, completed from reference TRBV28 and TRBJ2-3, reads DVKVTQSSRYLVKRTGEKVFLECVQDMDHENMFWYRQDPGLGLRLIYFSYDVKMKEKGDIPEGYSVSREKKERFSLILESASTNQTSMYLCATQFISGRTQYFGPGTRLTVL.

The CDR3 spells CASSLEGTSIYEQFF. The CDR3 DNA reads as TGTGCCAGCAGCTTAGAGGGGACTAGCATATATGAGCAGTTCTTC. The rearrangement joins TRBV7-6 to TRBJ2-1, with 9 bases that match TRBD2. Germline V gene data show CDR1 as SGHVS and CDR2 as FNYEAQ. The ends lost 1 base at V and 8 bases at J; junction bases unmatched: 6. The CDR3 length is 15 residues.

This clone was recorded once. The chain links TRBV7-6 to TRBJ1-3; D gene uncertain. V lost 10 bases, J lost 2 bases, and 9 bases lay in between. The CDR3 is 12 amino acids. Germline V gives CDR1 SGHVS, CDR2 FNYEAQ. The CDR3 region is CATSEAGNTIYF. CDR3 sequence (DNA): TGTGCCACCTCAGAGGCTGGAAACACCATATATTTT.

This chain connects TRBV7-6 to TRBJ2-5, with TRBD1 as a possible D gene (5 bases). Germline loops: CDR1 SGHVS, CDR2 FNYEAQ. V was shortened by 2 bases and J by 4 bases, with 14 bases between the two germline ends. The CDR3 is 15 residues long. DNA of the CDR3: TGTGCCAGCAGCTTACGTCTGGGAAGGGGAGAGACCCAGTACTTC. This translates into CASSLRLGRGETQYF.

This clone was seen just once. V is TRBV6-6 and J is TRBJ1-1; 8 bases map to TRBD1. The germline V gene encodes CDR1 MNHNY and CDR2 SVGAGI (reference sequence). V was pared by 5 bases and J by 7 bases, with 12 bases of the junction left unmatched. The CDR3 covers 15 residues. The CDR3 region has the DNA TGTGCCAGCAGTCACAGGGGACAGGCCCTCGTTGAAGCTTTCTTT. Its protein is CASSHRGQALVEAFF.

This chain links TRBV4-3 with TRBJ2-5, with D perhaps TRBD2 (6 bases). Deletions cut 0 bases from V and 5 bases from J, with 16 bases between. CDR3 length: 16 amino acids. Germline V CDR1 and CDR2: LGHNA, YSLEER. CDR3 sequence reads: CASSQDRGRLAETQYF. As DNA, the CDR3 is TGCGCCAGCAGCCAAGACCGGGGGAGGTTGGCCGAGACCCAGTACTTC.

This chain links TRBV6-5 with TRBJ2-1, with TRBD2 matching 14 bases. CDR3 size: 16 residues. Trimming removed 2 bases from V and 8 bases from J; junction bases left unmatched: 5. The germline CDR1 and CDR2 sequences are MNHEY and SVGAGI. In nucleotides, the CDR3 is TGTGCCAGCAGTTACGGGACTAGCGGGAGTATATATGAGCAGTTCTTC. Encoded protein: CASSYGTSGSIYEQFF.

This clone was detected a few times. The CDR3 sequence is CASSGGYEQYF. DNA of the CDR3: TGTGCCAGCAGCGGGGGCTACGAGCAGTACTTC. The rearrangement links TRBV5-6 to TRBJ2-7, with D perhaps matching TRBD1 or TRBD2 (5 bases each). This CDR3 region has 11 residues. Looked up from germline, CDR1 is SGHDT and CDR2 is YYEEEE. V lost 4 bases and J lost 3, with 5 bases in between.

This clone has only a few counts. The chain combines TRBV4-1 with TRBJ1-5; D is ambiguous. CDR1 and CDR2 (germline): MGHRA, YSYEKL. Trimming removed 0 bases at V and 5 bases at J, with 8 bases between. There are 14 residues in the CDR3. The CDR3 nucleotides read TGCGCCAGCAGCCAAGATACGGGTCATCAGCCCCAGCATTTT. It is translated as CASSQDTGHQPQHF.

The chain recombines TRBV7-6 with TRBJ2-1; D remains unclear. CDR1 and CDR2 (germline): SGHVS, FNYEAQ. The CDR3 consists of 12 residues. Trimming shortened V by 5 bases and J by 8 bases, and 10 bases separated the two germline ends. The CDR3 nucleotides read TGTGCCAGCAGCCCAGGCGGTTATGAGCAGTTCTTC. It translates to CASSPGGYEQFF.

This chain joins TRBV29-1 and TRBJ2-5, with TRBD1 matching 7 bases. V shed 6 bases, J shed 5 bases, and the junction held 15 bases outside the gene matches. The CDR3 runs 15 residues. Germline CDR1 and CDR2: SQVTM and ANQGSEA. The CDR3 nucleotides are TGCAGCGTCCCTATCCCGACAGGGTCGTTGGAGACCCAGTACTTC. Amino acids: CSVPIPTGSLETQYF.